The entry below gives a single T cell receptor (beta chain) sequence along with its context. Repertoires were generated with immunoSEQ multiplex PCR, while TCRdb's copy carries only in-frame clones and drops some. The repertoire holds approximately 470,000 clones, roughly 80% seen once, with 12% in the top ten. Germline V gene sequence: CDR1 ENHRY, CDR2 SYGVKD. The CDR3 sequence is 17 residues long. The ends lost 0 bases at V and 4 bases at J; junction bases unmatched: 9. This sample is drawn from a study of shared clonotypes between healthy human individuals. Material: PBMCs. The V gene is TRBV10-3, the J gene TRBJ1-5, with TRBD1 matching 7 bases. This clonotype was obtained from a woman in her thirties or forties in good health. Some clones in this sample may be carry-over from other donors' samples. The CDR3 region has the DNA TGTGCCATCAGTGAGTCTAGAAGGGGACAGACAAATCAGCCCCAGCATTTT. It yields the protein CAISESRRGQTNQPQHF.